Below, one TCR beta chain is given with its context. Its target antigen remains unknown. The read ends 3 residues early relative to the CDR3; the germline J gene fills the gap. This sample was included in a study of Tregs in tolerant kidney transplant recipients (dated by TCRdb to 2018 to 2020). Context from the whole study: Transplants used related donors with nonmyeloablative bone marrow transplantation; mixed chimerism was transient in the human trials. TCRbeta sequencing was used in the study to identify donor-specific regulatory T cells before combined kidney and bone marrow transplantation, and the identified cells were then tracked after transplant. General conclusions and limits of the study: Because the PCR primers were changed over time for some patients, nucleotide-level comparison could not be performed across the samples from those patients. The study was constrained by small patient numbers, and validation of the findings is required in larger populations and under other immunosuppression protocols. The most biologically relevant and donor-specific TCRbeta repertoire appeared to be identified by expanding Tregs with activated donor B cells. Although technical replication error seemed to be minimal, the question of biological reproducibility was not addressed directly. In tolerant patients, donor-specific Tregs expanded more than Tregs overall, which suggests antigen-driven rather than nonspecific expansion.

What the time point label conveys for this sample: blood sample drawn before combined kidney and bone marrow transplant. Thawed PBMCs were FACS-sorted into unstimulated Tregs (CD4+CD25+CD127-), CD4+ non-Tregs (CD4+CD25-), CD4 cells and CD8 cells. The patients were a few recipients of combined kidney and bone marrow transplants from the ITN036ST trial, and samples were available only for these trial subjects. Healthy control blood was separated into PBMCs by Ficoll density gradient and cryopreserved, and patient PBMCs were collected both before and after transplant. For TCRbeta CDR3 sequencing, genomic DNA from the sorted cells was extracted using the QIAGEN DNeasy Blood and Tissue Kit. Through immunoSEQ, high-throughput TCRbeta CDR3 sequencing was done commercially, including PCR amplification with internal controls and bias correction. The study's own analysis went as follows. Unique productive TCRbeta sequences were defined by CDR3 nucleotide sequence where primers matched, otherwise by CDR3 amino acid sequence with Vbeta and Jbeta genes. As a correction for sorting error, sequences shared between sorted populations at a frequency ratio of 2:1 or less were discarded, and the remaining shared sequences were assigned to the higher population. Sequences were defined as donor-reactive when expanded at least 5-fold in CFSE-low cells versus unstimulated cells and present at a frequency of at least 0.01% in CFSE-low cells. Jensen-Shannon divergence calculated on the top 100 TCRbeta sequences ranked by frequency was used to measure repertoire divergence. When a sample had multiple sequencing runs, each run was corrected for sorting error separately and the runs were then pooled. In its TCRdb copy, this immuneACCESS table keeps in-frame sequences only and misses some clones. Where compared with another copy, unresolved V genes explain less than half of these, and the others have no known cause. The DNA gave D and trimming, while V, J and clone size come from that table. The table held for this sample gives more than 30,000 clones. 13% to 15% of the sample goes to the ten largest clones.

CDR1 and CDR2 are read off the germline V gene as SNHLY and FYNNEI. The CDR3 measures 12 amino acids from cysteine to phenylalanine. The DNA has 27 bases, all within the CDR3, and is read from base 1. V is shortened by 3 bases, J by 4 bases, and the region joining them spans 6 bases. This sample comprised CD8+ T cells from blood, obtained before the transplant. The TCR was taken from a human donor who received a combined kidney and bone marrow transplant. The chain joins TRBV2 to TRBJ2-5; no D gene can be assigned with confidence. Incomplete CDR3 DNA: TGTGCCAGCAGTGACCAGAGAGAGACC. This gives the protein CASSDQRET. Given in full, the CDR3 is CASSDQRETQYF.